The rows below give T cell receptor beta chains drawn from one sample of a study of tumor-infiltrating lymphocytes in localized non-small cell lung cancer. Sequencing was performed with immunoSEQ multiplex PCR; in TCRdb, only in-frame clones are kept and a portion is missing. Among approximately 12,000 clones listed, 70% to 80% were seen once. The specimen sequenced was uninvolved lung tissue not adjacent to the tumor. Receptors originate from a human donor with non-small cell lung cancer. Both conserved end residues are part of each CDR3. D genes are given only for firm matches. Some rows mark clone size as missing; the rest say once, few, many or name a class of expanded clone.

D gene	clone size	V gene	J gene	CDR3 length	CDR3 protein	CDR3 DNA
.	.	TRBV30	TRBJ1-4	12	CAWRGYGEKLFF	TGTGCCTGGCGGGGGTATGGGGAAAAACTGTTTTTT
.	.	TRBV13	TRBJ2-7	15	CASSERAKGGYEQYF	TGTGCCAGCAGCGAGCGGGCAAAGGGAGGCTACGAGCAGTACTTC
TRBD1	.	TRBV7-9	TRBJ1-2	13	CASRPQGTALCTF	TGTGCCAGCAGACCACAGGGGACCGCGTTGTGCACCTTC
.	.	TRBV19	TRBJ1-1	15	CASSITGFMNTEAFF	TGTGCCAGTAGTATCACAGGGTTCATGAACACTGAAGCTTTCTTT
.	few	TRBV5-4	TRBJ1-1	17	CASSLGNGVALYTEAFF	TGTGCCAGCAGCTTGGGGAATGGGGTAGCGCTGTACACTGAAGCTTTCTTT
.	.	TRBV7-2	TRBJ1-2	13	CASSLYSGYGYTF	TGTGCCAGCAGCTTATATTCAGGTTATGGCTACACCTTC
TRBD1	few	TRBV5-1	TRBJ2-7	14	CASRAGTGSVEQYF	TGCGCCAGCAGGGCGGGGACAGGGAGTGTCGAGCAGTACTTC
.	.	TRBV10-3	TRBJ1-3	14	CAIGGALAGNTIYF	TGTGCCATCGGGGGGGCCCTAGCAGGAAACACCATATATTTT
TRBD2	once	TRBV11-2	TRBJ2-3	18	CASSQFGTSGSRADTQYF	TGTGCCAGCAGCCAGTTTGGGACTAGCGGTTCCCGAGCTGATACGCAGTATTTT
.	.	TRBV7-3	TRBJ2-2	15	CASSLRAGQGGELFF	TGTGCCAGCAGCTTACGGGCAGGGCAGGGCGGGGAGCTGTTTTTT
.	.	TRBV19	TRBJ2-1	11	CASSRQGEQFF	TGTGCCAGTAGTAGGCAAGGGGAGCAGTTCTTC
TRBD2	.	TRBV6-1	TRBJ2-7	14	CASSILAGYYEQYF	TGTGCCAGCAGTATACTAGCGGGATACTACGAGCAGTACTTC
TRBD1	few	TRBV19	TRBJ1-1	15	CASSIRDRGNTEAFF	TGTGCCAGTAGTATACGGGACAGGGGGAACACTGAAGCTTTCTTT